This entry lists 25 T cell receptor beta chains sequenced from one sample in a study of cytomegalovirus exposure and HLA in healthy donors. In the PCR, 60 Vbeta and 13 Jbeta primers were used. The method was immunoSEQ multiplex PCR; TCRdb's version includes in-frame clones alone and lacks a portion of them. The data hold about 160,000 clones, with approximately 80% observed a single time. The sequenced sample consisted of PBMCs. All receptors derive from a man in his thirties or forties in good health and CMV-seropositive.

V and J are TRBV19 and TRBJ1-1; 8 positions agree with TRBD1. From germline, CDR1 is LNHDA and CDR2 SQIVND (reference sequence). Trimming removed 5 bases from V and 4 bases from J; junction bases left unmatched: 6. This CDR3 is 14 amino acids long. CDR3 bases: TGTGCCAGTAGTGTGGACAGGGCGGTCACTGAAGCTTTCTTT. This encodes CASSVDRAVTEAFF.

The rearrangement links TRBV6-5 to TRBJ2-6; D unclear. The CDR3 covers 15 residues. Germline-derived CDR1 and CDR2 are MNHEY and SVGAGI. The ends were cut back, 5 bases at V and 0 bases at J, with 8 bases in the middle. The CDR3 here is CASSKSLSGANVLTF. The CDR3 bases are TGTGCCAGCAGTAAAAGCCTCTCTGGGGCCAACGTCCTGACTTTC.

The rearrangement uses TRBV9 and TRBJ2-7; 11 bases are a match to TRBD2. The CDR3 sequence is 14 residues long. Germline CDR1 and CDR2: SGDLS and YYNGEE. With V trimmed by 3 bases and J by 3 bases, 2 bases remained unmatched. The CDR3 region is CASSETSGGYEQYF. The CDR3 region has the DNA TGTGCCAGCAGCGAAACTAGCGGGGGCTACGAGCAGTACTTC.

In its sample, this clone was seen once. The chain is built from TRBV28 and TRBJ2-5, with TRBD1 identical over 7 bases. With V trimmed by 2 bases and J by 2 bases, 2 bases remained unmatched. CDR1 and CDR2 (germline): MDHEN, SYDVKM. The length of the CDR3 is 14 residues. As DNA, the CDR3 is TGTGCCAGCAGTTTACCGACAGGGCAAGAGACCCAGTACTTC. Translating gives CASSLPTGQETQYF.

The V gene is TRBV7-9, the J gene TRBJ1-5, with a weak D call TRBD1 (5 bases). Trimming stripped 4 bases from V and 3 bases from J, with 13 bases between. CDR1 and CDR2 (germline): SEHNR, FQNEAQ (reference sequence). The CDR3 loop spans 15 amino acids. CDR3 region: CASSSQDVDNQPQHF. CDR3 bases: TGTGCCAGCAGCTCACAGGACGTAGACAATCAGCCCCAGCATTTT.

The chain combines TRBV7-5 with TRBJ2-7; the DNA was not used to check the table's D call, TRBD1. TRBV7-5 is assigned pseudogene status. The CDR3 is 15 amino acids. The CDR3 loop reads CARSSRDRGVGEQYF. CDR3 bases: TGTGCCAGAAGCAGCCGGGACAGGGGGGTCGGGGAGCAGTACTTC.

V and J are TRBV28 and TRBJ1-1, with D maybe TRBD1 (5 bases). This CDR3 has 14 residues. Trimming took off 8 bases at V and 5 bases at J, with 18 bases between the two ends. Germline V lookup: CDR1 MDHEN, CDR2 SYDVKM. The CDR3, as DNA: TGTGCCAGCTCCCCCGCGGGAGGGGAGACTGAAGCTTTCTTT. This codes for CASSPAGGETEAFF.

This sequence joins TRBV28 and TRBJ1-2, with a weak D call TRBD1 (5 bases). V lost 3 bases and J lost 7, with 12 bases in between. Germline V gene data show CDR1 as MDHEN and CDR2 as SYDVKM. There are 13 residues in the CDR3. CDR3 region: CASSLAGIGGYTF. CDR3 bases: TGTGCCAGCAGTTTGGCAGGGATCGGTGGCTACACCTTC.

CDR3 amino acids: CASSLGAAYEQYF. The CDR3 coding sequence is TGCGCCAGCAGCTTGGGGGCAGCTTACGAGCAGTACTTC. V gene TRBV5-1 combines with J gene TRBJ2-7, with D uncertain. The V end lost 0 bases, the J end lost 4 bases, and 8 bases lay between the germline ends. Germline CDR1 reads SGHRS; CDR2 reads YFSETQ. The CDR3 is 13 amino acids.

The chain employs TRBV5-1 and TRBJ1-1; TRBD1 is a possible D gene (6 bases). Germline-derived CDR1 and CDR2 are SGHRS and YFSETQ. This CDR3 region has 14 residues. V was shortened by 6 bases and J by 3 bases, with 15 bases between the two germline ends. CDR3 sequence: CASTRGAGDTEAFF. The CDR3 DNA reads as TGCGCCAGCACCCGGGGGGCAGGGGACACTGAAGCTTTCTTT.

The chain is built from TRBV6-1 and TRBJ1-6; TRBD1 matches at 8 bases. The CDR3 has 16 residues. Germline V lookup: CDR1 MNHNS, CDR2 SASEGT. Trimming took 4 bases from V and 3 from J; bases not matched to a gene: 5. The CDR3 bases are TGTGCCAGCAGTGTGGACAGGGATCACTATAATTCACCCCTCCACTTT. This gives the protein CASSVDRDHYNSPLHF.

The chain has TRBV10-1 and TRBJ1-2, with 7 bases lining up with TRBD1. The length of the CDR3 is 13 residues. Unmatched junction bases numbered 4, after V lost 6 bases and J lost 3 bases. Germline lookup yields CDR1 WNHNN and CDR2 SYGVQD (reference sequence). DNA of the CDR3: TGCGCCAGCAGGACCACAGGGGACTATGGCTACACCTTC. Protein: CASRTTGDYGYTF.

The chain employs TRBV4-1 and TRBJ1-1; 7 positions match TRBD1. Losses at the gene ends were 0 bases for V and 10 bases for J; bases not matched to a gene: 5. CDR1 and CDR2 from the germline V gene are MGHRA and YSYEKL. CDR3 length: 13 residues. In DNA, the CDR3 is TGCGCCAGCAGCCAAGATAGACAGGGCACAGCTTTCTTT. Its protein product is CASSQDRQGTAFF.

This clone has just one count. The V and J genes are TRBV6-1 and TRBJ2-7; D may be TRBD1 (6 bases). The CDR3 is 13 amino acids. Germline V gene data show CDR1 as MNHNS and CDR2 as SASEGT. V lost 7 bases, J lost 1 base, and 11 bases lay in between. CDR3 region: CASNHRVSYEQYF. Here the CDR3 DNA reads TGTGCCAGCAACCACAGGGTATCCTACGAGCAGTACTTC.

This clone was detected only once. The chain carries TRBV5-1 and TRBJ1-1; a possible D gene is TRBD1 (5 bases). V lost 3 bases and J 5 bases, leaving 14 bases between the germline ends. The germline V gene has CDR1 SGHRS and CDR2 YFSETQ. This CDR3 spans 14 amino acids. CDR3 bases: TGCGCCAGCAGCTGGGACGGGGGGGAAACTGAAGCTTTCTTT. Amino acid sequence: CASSWDGGETEAFF. Full variable domain (missing parts from reference TRBV5-1 and TRBJ1-1): KAGVTQTPRYLIKTRGQQVTLSCSPISGHRSVSWYQQTPGQGLQFLFEYFSETQRNKGNFPGRFSGRQFSNSRSEMNVSTLELGDSALYLCASSWDGGETEAFFGQGTRLTVV.

This clone was detected only a few times. This chain uses TRBV4-2 with TRBJ2-7, with a weak D call TRBD2 (6 bases). Germline-derived CDR1 and CDR2 are LGHNA and YNFKEQ. Trimming cost V 2 bases and J 3 bases, with 14 bases left between them. The CDR3 runs 15 residues. The CDR3 is CASSQKDREHYEQYF. CDR3 DNA sequence: TGTGCCAGCAGCCAAAAAGACCGGGAGCACTACGAGCAGTACTTC.

This clone was counted a few times. The V call is TRBV6-5, the J call TRBJ1-4; TRBD1 is a possible D gene (6 bases). The CDR3 consists of 12 residues. Germline V lookup: CDR1 MNHEY, CDR2 SVGAGI. The germline V and J ends were trimmed by 8 bases and 8 bases, with 12 bases remaining between them. DNA of the CDR3: TGTGCCAGCGGGCCCAGGGGCGAAAAACTGTTTTTT. It is translated as CASGPRGEKLFF.

As for this clone: Other DNA sequences in this specimen translate into the identical CDR3. The V and J genes are TRBV6-4 and TRBJ2-6; TRBD1 might be the D (6 bases). Germline-derived CDR1 and CDR2 are MRHNA and SNTAGT. V lost 5 bases to trimming and J lost 0 bases, with 8 bases between them. The CDR3 consists of 15 residues. The CDR3, as DNA: TGTGCCAGCAGTCGACAGGCCTCTGGGGCCAACGTCCTGACTTTC. Translated: CASSRQASGANVLTF.

This chain uses TRBV5-4 with TRBJ2-3, with TRBD1 identical over 8 bases. The CDR3 is 14 residues long. Germline values: CDR1 SGHNT, CDR2 YYREEE (reference sequence). Unmatched junction bases numbered 5, after V lost 2 bases and J lost 6 bases. Written as DNA, the CDR3 is TGTGCCAGCAGCTTTACGGACAGGGTGGATACGCAGTATTTT. It yields the protein CASSFTDRVDTQYF.

This chain connects TRBV11-2 to TRBJ1-6; D not certain. CDR1 SGHAT and CDR2 FQNNGV come from the germline V gene. With 0 bases removed from V and 7 bases from J, the gap between germline ends came to 13 bases. This CDR3 is built from 16 residues. The DNA of the CDR3 is TGTGCCAGCAGCTTAGATCTCGGCTTGAGGAATTCACCCCTCCACTTT. This sequence encodes CASSLDLGLRNSPLHF.

This clone was recorded only once. The chain carries TRBV29-1 and TRBJ2-1; no reliable D call. Germline CDR1 SQVTM, CDR2 ANQGSEA. The CDR3 runs to 12 residues. V was shortened by 7 bases and J by 6 bases, with 13 bases between the two germline ends. The CDR3 DNA reads as TGCAGCGCCCGATTAGTGTTCAATGAGCAGTTCTTC. Protein sequence: CSARLVFNEQFF.

To note about this clone: This specimen includes other DNA sequences encoding the same CDR3. The chain combines TRBV27 with TRBJ2-7; tentatively, D is TRBD2 (7 bases). V lost 5 bases to trimming and J lost 3 bases, with 14 bases between them. Germline CDR1 is MNHEY and CDR2 is SMNVEV (reference sequence). This CDR3 region has 14 residues. CDR3 region: CASSLRGGYYEQYF. CDR3 DNA: TGTGCCAGCAGTCTAAGGGGGGGCTACTACGAGCAGTACTTC.

This chain uses TRBV6-1 with TRBJ2-7; maybe TRBD2 (5 bases). The germline V and J ends were trimmed by 1 base and 2 bases, with 9 bases remaining between them. CDR3 length: 14 amino acids. CDR1 and CDR2 from the germline V gene are MNHNS and SASEGT. In DNA, the CDR3 is TGTGCCAGCAGTGAAGTTCTGGGAGCCTACGAGCAGTACTTC. Translation: CASSEVLGAYEQYF.

This chain joins TRBV4-1 and TRBJ2-3; tentative D call: TRBD2 (5 bases). The V and J ends lost 2 bases and 6 bases respectively, with 21 bases between them. Germline V lookup: CDR1 MGHRA, CDR2 YSYEKL. This CDR3 has 17 residues. The CDR3: CASSQRARLIRSDTQYF. The CDR3 coding sequence is TGCGCCAGCAGCCAACGCGCGAGACTAATCCGGTCCGATACGCAGTATTTT.

The genes are TRBV7-6 and TRBJ1-1; D not certain. This CDR3 region has 15 residues. CDR1 is SGHVS and CDR2 is FNYEAQ in the germline V gene. The V end lost 1 base, the J end lost 3 bases, and 12 bases lay between the germline ends. CDR3 sequence (DNA): TGTGCCAGCAGCTTAGAGGCGGGGTGGTACACTGAAGCTTTCTTT. Its protein is CASSLEAGWYTEAFF.